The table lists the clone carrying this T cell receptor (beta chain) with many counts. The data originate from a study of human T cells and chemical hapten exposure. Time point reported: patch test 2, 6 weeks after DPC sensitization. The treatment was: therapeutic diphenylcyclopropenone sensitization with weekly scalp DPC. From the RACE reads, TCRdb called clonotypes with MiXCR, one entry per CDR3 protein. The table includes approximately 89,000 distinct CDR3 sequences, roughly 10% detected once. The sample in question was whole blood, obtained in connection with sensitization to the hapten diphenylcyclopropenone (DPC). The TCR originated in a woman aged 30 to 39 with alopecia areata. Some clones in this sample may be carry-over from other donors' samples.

CDR3 nucleotides: TGTGCCAGCAGCTTAGTTCCTGCCTTCTCCTTTAGCACAGATACGCAGTATTTT. This gives the protein CASSLVPAFSFSTDTQYF. The chain is built from TRBV11-2 and TRBJ2-3; D gene unclear. CDR3 length equals 18 residues. From germline, CDR1 is SGHAT and CDR2 FQNNGV. V was cut by 1 base and J by 0 bases, with 17 bases left in between.